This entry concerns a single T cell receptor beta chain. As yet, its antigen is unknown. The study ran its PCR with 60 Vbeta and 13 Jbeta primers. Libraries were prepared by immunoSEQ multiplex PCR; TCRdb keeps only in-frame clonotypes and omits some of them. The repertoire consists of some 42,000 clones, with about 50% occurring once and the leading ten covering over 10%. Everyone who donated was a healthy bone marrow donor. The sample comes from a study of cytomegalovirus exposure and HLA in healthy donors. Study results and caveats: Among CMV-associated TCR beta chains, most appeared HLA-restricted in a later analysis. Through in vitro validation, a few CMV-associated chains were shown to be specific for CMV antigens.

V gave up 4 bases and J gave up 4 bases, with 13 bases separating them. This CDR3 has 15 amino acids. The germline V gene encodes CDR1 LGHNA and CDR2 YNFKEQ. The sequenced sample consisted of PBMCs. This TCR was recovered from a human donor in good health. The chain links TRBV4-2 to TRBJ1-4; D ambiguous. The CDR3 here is CASSLRRGDNEKLFF. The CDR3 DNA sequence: TGTGCCAGCAGCCTACGACGGGGAGATAATGAAAAACTGTTTTTT.